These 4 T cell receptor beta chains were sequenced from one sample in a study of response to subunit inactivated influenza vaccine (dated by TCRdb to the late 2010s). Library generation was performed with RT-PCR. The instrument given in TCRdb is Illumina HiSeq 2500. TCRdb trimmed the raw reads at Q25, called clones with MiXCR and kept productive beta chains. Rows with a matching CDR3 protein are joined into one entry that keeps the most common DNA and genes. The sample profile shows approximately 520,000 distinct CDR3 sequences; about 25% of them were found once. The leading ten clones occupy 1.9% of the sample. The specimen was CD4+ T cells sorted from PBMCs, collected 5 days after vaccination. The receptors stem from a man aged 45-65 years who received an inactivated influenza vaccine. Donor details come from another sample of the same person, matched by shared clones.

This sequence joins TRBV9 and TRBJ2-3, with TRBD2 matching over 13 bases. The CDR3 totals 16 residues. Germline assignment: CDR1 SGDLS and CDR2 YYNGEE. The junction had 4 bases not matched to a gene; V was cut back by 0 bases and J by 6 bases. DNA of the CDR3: TGTGCCAGCAGCGTAGGTCGGACTAGCGGGAGCGATACGCAGTATTTT. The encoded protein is CASSVGRTSGSDTQYF.

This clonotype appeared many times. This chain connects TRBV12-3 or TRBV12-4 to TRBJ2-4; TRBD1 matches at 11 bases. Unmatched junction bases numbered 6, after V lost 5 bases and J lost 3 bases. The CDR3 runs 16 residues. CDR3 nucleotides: TGTGCCAGCAGTATCCGGGACAGGGGGATCAAAAACATTCAGTACTTC. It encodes CASSIRDRGIKNIQYF.

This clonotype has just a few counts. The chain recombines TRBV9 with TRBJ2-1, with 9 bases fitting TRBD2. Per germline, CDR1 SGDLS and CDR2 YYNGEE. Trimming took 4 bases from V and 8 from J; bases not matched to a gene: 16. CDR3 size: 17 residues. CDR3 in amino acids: CASSPEVAGAGLDEQFF. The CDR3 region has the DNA TGTGCCAGCAGCCCCGAGGTAGCGGGAGCAGGTTTGGATGAGCAGTTCTTC.

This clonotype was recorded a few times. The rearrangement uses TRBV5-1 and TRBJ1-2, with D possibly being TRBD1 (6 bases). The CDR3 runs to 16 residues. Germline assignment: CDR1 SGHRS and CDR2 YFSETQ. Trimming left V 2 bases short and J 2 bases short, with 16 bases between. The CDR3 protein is CASSLNRDTLNYGYTF. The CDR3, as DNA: TGCGCCAGCAGCTTAAATCGGGACACCCTCAACTATGGCTACACCTTC.